This TCR beta chain emerged from a study of T cells in Graves' hyperthyroidism and ophthalmopathy. What was amplified from RNA transcripts were TCR beta CDR3 regions. TCR CDR3 underwent first-round RT-PCR with the HTBI primer set. In TCRdb, the multiplex PCR reads were re-called with MiXCR into one record per CDR3 protein. The repertoire includes a few hundred thousand distinct CDR3 sequences, less than 15% of them detected once, and approximately 12% sits in the top ten. Germline CDR1 reads DFQATT; CDR2 reads SNEGSKA (reference sequence). CDR3 length: 14 residues. V lost 0 bases and J 1 base, leaving 4 bases between the germline ends.

Sequencing was performed on blood. The clonotype originates from a woman between 40 and 55 years old with Graves' hyperthyroidism that later progressed to Graves' ophthalmopathy. V and J are TRBV20-1 and TRBJ2-6; no definite D call. DNA for the CDR3: TGCAGTGCTAGAGAGTCGTCTGGGGCCAACGTCCTGACTTTC. Translated, it gives CSARESSGANVLTF.